The 30 T cell receptor beta chains reported below all come from one sample, sequenced in a study of T cell repertoires in cytomegalovirus infection. Via MiXCR, TCRdb re-called the reads, giving one row per CDR3 protein. The profile shows around 85,000 distinct CDR3 sequences, around 49% of them singletons. Which antigens these TCRs recognize remains unknown. The specimen was CD8+ T cells from cultured PBMCs, collected from culture after CMV antigen stimulation. The origin of the receptors is a human donor in good health (CMV status not recorded). Some clones in this sample may be carry-over from other donors' samples.

The rearrangement links TRBV7-9 to TRBJ2-5; D is ambiguous. This CDR3 spans 16 amino acids. V was cut by 5 bases and J by 3 bases, with 19 bases left in between. In germline, CDR1 is SEHNR, CDR2 FQNEAQ (reference sequence). The CDR3 here is CASSRLGRLVEETQYF. The CDR3 region has the DNA TGTGCCAGCAGCCGGCTGGGCCGGCTGGTCGAAGAGACCCAGTACTTC. Filled out from reference TRBV7-9 and TRBJ2-5, the complete variable domain reads DTGVSQNPRHKITKRGQNVTFRCDPISEHNRLYWYRQTLGQGPEFLTYFQNEAQLEKSRLLSDRFSAERPKGSFSTLEIQRTEQGDSAMYLCASSRLGRLVEETQYFGPGTRLLVL.

V gene TRBV12-3 or TRBV12-4 combines with J gene TRBJ2-1, with 8 nucleotides matching TRBD1. Losses at the gene ends were 3 bases for V and 4 bases for J; bases not matched to a gene: 2. CDR3 length: 14 residues. CDR3: CASSLRQGYNEQFF. CDR3 in DNA: TGTGCCAGCAGTTTGAGACAGGGGTACAATGAGCAGTTCTTC.

For the CDR3, the DNA is TGTGCCACCAGTGATTCGACCTCCCGAGCTTTCTTT. It yields the protein CATSDSTSRAFF. The genes are TRBV24-1 and TRBJ1-1, with D unresolved. The ends were cut back, 2 bases at V and 10 bases at J, with 10 bases in the middle. From germline, CDR1 is KGHDR and CDR2 SFDVKD. This CDR3 contains 12 residues.

The V gene is TRBV11-2, the J gene TRBJ1-2; D uncertain. The germline V gene has CDR1 SGHAT and CDR2 FQNNGV. The CDR3 length is 10 residues. V lost 8 bases, J lost 8 bases, and 9 bases lay in between. The CDR3 loop reads CASGPGGYTF. In DNA, the CDR3 is TGTGCCAGCGGACCTGGGGGCTACACCTTC.

The CDR3 is CATSDYGERDTQYF. The CDR3 nucleotides read TGTGCCACCAGTGATTACGGGGAAAGGGATACGCAGTATTTT. The rearrangement links TRBV24-1 to TRBJ2-3; possibly TRBD2 for D (5 bases). The CDR3 extends over 14 amino acids. Per the germline V gene, CDR1 is KGHDR and CDR2 is SFDVKD. V lost 2 bases and J 6 bases, leaving 11 bases between the germline ends.

This chain uses TRBV11-2 with TRBJ1-1; TRBD1 is a possible D gene (5 bases). Between the trimmed V and J ends, which lost 4 bases and 11 bases, there was a span of 14 bases. CDR3 size: 12 residues. Germline assignment: CDR1 SGHAT and CDR2 FQNNGV. Here the CDR3 DNA reads TGTGCCAGCAGCTCACAGGCTCCGGCCGCTTTCTTT. It specifies CASSSQAPAAFF.

This clonotype was seen a few times. The gene calls are TRBV27 and TRBJ1-1, with 8 bases that match TRBD1. This CDR3 comprises 12 residues. The V segment lost 5 bases and the J segment 8 bases; nucleotides outside the gene matches: 4. The V gene's germline CDR1 is MNHEY and CDR2 SMNVEV (reference sequence). The CDR3 here is CASSRTGREAFF. The DNA for the CDR3 is TGTGCCAGCAGTCGGACAGGGCGGGAAGCTTTCTTT.

V is TRBV7-4 and J is TRBJ2-7; 11 bases are a match to TRBD1. The V and J ends lost 1 base and 5 bases, in that order; junction bases with no gene match: 4. The CDR3 length is 15 residues. Germline V gene lookup returns CDR1 SGHVT and CDR2 SQSDAQ. CDR3 region: CASSLGDRGRDEQYF. CDR3 in DNA: TGTGCCAGCAGCTTAGGGGACAGGGGGAGGGACGAGCAGTACTTC. Based on the CDR3 plus reference TRBV7-4 and TRBJ2-7, the full variable domain is GAGVSQSPRYKVAKRGRDVALRCDSISGHVTLYWYRQTLGQGSEVLTYSQSDAQRDKSGRPSGRFSAERPERSVSTLKIQRTEQGDSAVYLCASSLGDRGRDEQYFGPGTRLTVT.

The chain combines TRBV9 with TRBJ2-1, with TRBD1 matching over 8 bases. Per the germline V gene, CDR1 is SGDLS and CDR2 is YYNGEE. The V segment lost 0 bases and the J segment 4 bases; nucleotides outside the gene matches: 3. The CDR3 has 15 residues. The CDR3 region is CASSVGWDRYNEQFF. CDR3 nucleotides: TGTGCCAGCAGCGTAGGGTGGGACAGGTACAATGAGCAGTTCTTC.

This clonotype showed up just a few times. The chain has TRBV6-5 and TRBJ2-1; TRBD1 matches at 10 bases. J was trimmed by 16 bases and V by 0 bases; bases with no gene match: 3. Germline values: CDR1 MNHEY, CDR2 SVGAGI. The CDR3 has 12 amino acids. CDR3 residues: CASSYSGTGVFF. The DNA for the CDR3 is TGTGCCAGCAGTTACTCCGGGACAGGGGTATTCTTC.

The rearrangement uses TRBV11-2 and TRBJ1-2, with 10 bases that match TRBD1. J was trimmed by 2 bases and V by 3 bases; bases with no gene match: 0. The CDR3 length is 14 residues. Germline-derived CDR1 and CDR2 are SGHAT and FQNNGV. CDR3 coding DNA: TGTGCCAGCAGCTTGGGACAGGGGAACTATGGCTACACCTTC. Amino acid sequence: CASSLGQGNYGYTF.

This clonotype was seen only once. The chain is built from TRBV6-1 and TRBJ1-1, with 9 nucleotides matching TRBD1. Germline V lookup: CDR1 MNHNS, CDR2 SASEGT. The CDR3 has 13 residues. With V trimmed by 6 bases and J by 5 bases, 4 bases remained unmatched. The CDR3 spells CASRLGQGTEAFF. The CDR3 coding sequence is TGTGCCAGCAGGCTAGGACAGGGGACTGAAGCTTTCTTT.

The chain employs TRBV7-6 and TRBJ2-7; D ambiguous. Between the trimmed V and J ends, which lost 1 base and 5 bases, there was a span of 12 bases. CDR1 SGHVS and CDR2 FNYEAQ come from the germline V gene. This CDR3 has 14 amino acids. The CDR3 DNA is TGTGCCAGCAGCTTAGGACGACTCCTGGACGAGCAGTACTTC. Translated, it gives CASSLGRLLDEQYF.

The chain employs TRBV29-1 and TRBJ1-3, with D uncertain. The CDR3 contains 11 residues. V shed 6 bases and J shed 1 base, with 4 bases lying between them. The germline gives CDR1 SQVTM, CDR2 ANQGSEA. DNA of the CDR3: TGCAGCGTCGTGTCTGGAAACACCATATATTTT. The encoded protein is CSVVSGNTIYF.

The genes are TRBV7-6 and TRBJ2-5, with D hard to call. V was clipped by 5 bases and J by 3 bases, with 10 bases between them. CDR3 length: 13 amino acids. Germline assignment: CDR1 SGHVS and CDR2 FNYEAQ. Here the CDR3 reads CASSLPTEETQYF. DNA of the CDR3: TGTGCCAGCAGCCTACCGACGGAAGAGACCCAGTACTTC.

The V gene is TRBV20-1, the J gene TRBJ1-1; D possibly corresponds to TRBD1 (5 bases). Trimming shortened V by 6 bases and J by 7 bases, and 15 bases separated the two germline ends. Germline assignment: CDR1 DFQATT and CDR2 SNEGSKA (reference sequence). The CDR3 is made up of 12 amino acids. The CDR3 DNA sequence: TGCAGTGCCCCCGCCGGGACCCTTGAAGCTTTCTTT. This gives the protein CSAPAGTLEAFF.

This clonotype was counted a few times. The chain links TRBV5-1 to TRBJ2-1; 12 nucleotides agree with TRBD2. V shed 0 bases, J shed 4 bases, and the junction held 2 bases outside the gene matches. CDR1 and CDR2 from the germline V gene are SGHRS and YFSETQ. This CDR3 is 16 amino acids long. The CDR3 sequence: CASSLGGTSGYNEQFF. The CDR3 nucleotides read TGCGCCAGCAGCTTGGGAGGGACTAGCGGGTACAATGAGCAGTTCTTC.

Written as DNA, the CDR3 is TGTGCCAACCGAGCGGGAGGGATCTACGAGCAGTACTTC. Its translation is CANRAGGIYEQYF. The V and J genes are TRBV27 and TRBJ2-7; TRBD2 matches 10 bases. CDR1 is MNHEY, CDR2 SMNVEV, per germline (reference sequence). This CDR3 has 13 residues. J lost 3 bases, V lost 10 bases, and 6 bases had no gene match.

CDR3 residues: CASSQEGWGNSYEQYF. The CDR3 coding sequence is TGTGCCAGCAGCCAAGAAGGGTGGGGGAACTCCTACGAGCAGTACTTC. This chain uses TRBV4-2 with TRBJ2-7; tentatively, D is TRBD1 or TRBD2 (5 bases each). CDR1 LGHNA and CDR2 YNFKEQ come from the germline V gene. The CDR3 length is 16 residues. V was cut by 0 bases and J by 0 bases, with 12 bases left in between.

This chain uses TRBV4-1 with TRBJ2-3; 15 bases agree with TRBD2. J was trimmed by 1 base and V by 1 base; bases with no gene match: 3. The CDR3 is 18 amino acids. Looked up from germline, CDR1 is MGHRA and CDR2 is YSYEKL. The CDR3 DNA reads as TGCGCCAGCAGCCAAGGGACTAGCGGGGGGGACCGCACAGATACGCAGTATTTT. The encoded protein is CASSQGTSGGDRTDTQYF.

This clonotype came up a few times. The chain recombines TRBV7-9 with TRBJ2-3, with D perhaps matching TRBD2 (6 bases). V lost 5 bases to trimming and J lost 2 bases, with 14 bases between them. From germline, CDR1 is SEHNR and CDR2 FQNEAQ (reference sequence). The CDR3 is 15 amino acids. The CDR3 here is CASSTPAGNTDTQYF. The DNA for the CDR3 is TGTGCCAGCAGCACCCCGGCGGGAAACACAGATACGCAGTATTTT.

The chain couples TRBV6-1 to TRBJ2-7, with TRBD1 matching 11 bases. Germline loops: CDR1 MNHNS, CDR2 SASEGT. The CDR3 is 15 residues long. The V gene end was trimmed by 2 bases and the J gene end by 4 bases; junction bases not matched to a gene: 4. The DNA for the CDR3 is TGTGCCAGCAGTGAAATGGACAGGGGGCCTTACGAGCAGTACTTC. It codes for CASSEMDRGPYEQYF.

This clonotype appeared once. The chain has TRBV12-3 or TRBV12-4 and TRBJ1-1; D not resolved. The CDR3 is 15 amino acids. V was pared by 3 bases and J by 1 base, with 12 bases between. The CDR3 bases are TGTGCCAGCAGTTTGACGGGGTACCGGAACACTGAAGCTTTCTTT. It translates to CASSLTGYRNTEAFF.

This clonotype showed up many times. The chain has TRBV7-3 and TRBJ2-3; D may be TRBD2 (5 bases). CDR1 is SGHTA and CDR2 is FQGTGA in the germline V gene. This CDR3 is 14 amino acids long. Trimming shortened V by 7 bases and J by 1 base, and 12 bases separated the two germline ends. The CDR3 DNA sequence: TGTGCCAGCAACAGCGGACCCGGCACAGATACGCAGTATTTT. Translation gives CASNSGPGTDTQYF.

The table lists this clonotype with a few counts. The rearrangement links TRBV6-1 to TRBJ1-1; D gene unclear. This CDR3 comprises 17 residues. V lost 2 bases to trimming and J lost 4 bases, with 20 bases between them. Germline V gene sequence: CDR1 MNHNS, CDR2 SASEGT. For the CDR3, the DNA is TGTGCCAGCAGTGAAAATGTTTTCCGGGATCTATCCACTGAAGCTTTCTTT. The encoded protein is CASSENVFRDLSTEAFF.

The chain is built from TRBV7-2 and TRBJ1-5; D is unclear. The CDR3 is 15 residues long. The germline gives CDR1 SGHTA, CDR2 FQGNSA. V gave up 5 bases and J gave up 1 base, with 12 bases separating them. CDR3: CASSVGLTSNQPQHF. The DNA of the CDR3 is TGTGCCAGCAGCGTAGGTCTAACGAGCAATCAGCCCCAGCATTTT.

This clonotype has a handful of counts. The chain carries TRBV12-3 or TRBV12-4 and TRBJ1-4, with D unresolved. CDR3 size: 14 residues. Trimming stripped 4 bases from V and 3 bases from J, with 9 bases between. CDR3 sequence (DNA): TGTGCCAGCAGTTCCCTCGTACCTAATGAAAAACTGTTTTTT. This sequence encodes CASSSLVPNEKLFF.

This clonotype was seen a handful of times. The V call is TRBV6-1, the J call TRBJ2-1; 9 bases match TRBD1. J was trimmed by 3 bases and V by 6 bases; bases with no gene match: 6. This CDR3 spans 15 amino acids. Germline CDR1 is MNHNS and CDR2 is SASEGT. CDR3 bases: TGTGCCAGCAGGGGAGACAGGGGGTACTACAATGAGCAGTTCTTC. Protein: CASRGDRGYYNEQFF.

This chain links TRBV7-9 with TRBJ2-4, with D perhaps matching TRBD2 (5 bases). V was cut by 5 bases and J by 3 bases, with 20 bases left in between. The CDR3 has 17 amino acids. The germline gives CDR1 SEHNR, CDR2 FQNEAQ (reference sequence). In nucleotides, the CDR3 is TGTGCCAGCAGCACTGAGTCCCCGGTGGAGGACAAAAACATTCAGTACTTC. It encodes CASSTESPVEDKNIQYF. Using reference TRBV7-9 and TRBJ2-4 for the parts outside the CDR3, the full variable domain is DTGVSQNPRHKITKRGQNVTFRCDPISEHNRLYWYRQTLGQGPEFLTYFQNEAQLEKSRLLSDRFSAERPKGSFSTLEIQRTEQGDSAMYLCASSTESPVEDKNIQYFGAGTRLSVL.

The V and J genes are TRBV6-2 or TRBV6-3 and TRBJ2-7; D ambiguous. The CDR3 is 14 amino acids. CDR1 MNHEY and CDR2 SVGEGT come from the germline V gene. V gave up 5 bases and J gave up 4 bases, with 15 bases separating them. The CDR3 region has the DNA TGTGCCAGCAGTCAGTCGGGCTCCTGGTACGAGCAGTACTTC. Residues: CASSQSGSWYEQYF.